Included here is one T cell receptor (beta chain) sequence, with context. The antigen is not known. The data are from a study of cytomegalovirus exposure and HLA in healthy donors. Study-wide results and limits: It was assumed in the presence/absence analyses that sequencing depth was roughly uniform across donors.

Germline loops: CDR1 SGHAT, CDR2 FQDESV (reference sequence). The length of the CDR3 is 17 residues. The V gene end was trimmed by 4 bases and the J gene end by 6 bases; junction bases not matched to a gene: 12. This PCR relied on a set of 60 Vbeta primers and 13 Jbeta primers. Profiling relied on immunoSEQ multiplex PCR, and the TCRdb table lists in-frame clones only, not all of them. Of around 140,000 clones listed, over 70% are singletons. The chain has TRBV11-1 and TRBJ2-2, with 9 positions matching TRBD2. The sequence came from a woman younger than 30 in good health and CMV-seronegative. The sequenced sample consisted of PBMCs. As DNA, the CDR3 is TGTGCCAGCAGCTCATGGGGCAGCGGGAGGTCCTCCGGGGAGCTGTTTTTT. The encoded protein is CASSSWGSGRSSGELFF.